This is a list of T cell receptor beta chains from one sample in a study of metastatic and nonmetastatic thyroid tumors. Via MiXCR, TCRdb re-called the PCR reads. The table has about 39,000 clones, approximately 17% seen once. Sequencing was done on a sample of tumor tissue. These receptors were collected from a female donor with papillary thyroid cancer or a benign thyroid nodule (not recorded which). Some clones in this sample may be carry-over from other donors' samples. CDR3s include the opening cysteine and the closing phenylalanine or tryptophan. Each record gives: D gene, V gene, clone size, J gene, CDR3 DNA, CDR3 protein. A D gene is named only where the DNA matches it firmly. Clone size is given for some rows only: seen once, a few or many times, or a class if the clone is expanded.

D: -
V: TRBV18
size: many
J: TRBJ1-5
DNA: TGTGCCAGCTCCCCAGGGAAGGATCAGCCCCAGCATTTT
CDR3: CASSPGKDQPQHF

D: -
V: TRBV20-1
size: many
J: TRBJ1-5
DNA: TGCAGTGCTAGAGATAACAAGGGAAGCAATCAGCCCCAGCATTTT
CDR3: CSARDNKGSNQPQHF

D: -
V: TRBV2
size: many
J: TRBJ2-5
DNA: TGTGCCAGCAGCCCTCTAGGGGTGGAGACCCAGTACTTC
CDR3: CASSPLGVETQYF

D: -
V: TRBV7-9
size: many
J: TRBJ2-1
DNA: TGTGCCAGCAGCTTAACGCGCTACAATGAGCAGTTCTTC
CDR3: CASSLTRYNEQFF

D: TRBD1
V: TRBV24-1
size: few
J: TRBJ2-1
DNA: TGTGCCACCAGTGATCGACAGGGGGCGCACAATGAGCAGTTCTTC
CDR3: CATSDRQGAHNEQFF

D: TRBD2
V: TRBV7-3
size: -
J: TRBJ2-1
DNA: TGTGCCAGCAGCCCTGGACTAGCGGGAGTGAATGAGCAGTTCTTC
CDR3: CASSPGLAGVNEQFF

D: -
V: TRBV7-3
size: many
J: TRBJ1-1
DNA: TGTGCCAGCAGCTCCACAGTAAACACTGAAGCTTTCTTT
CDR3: CASSSTVNTEAFF

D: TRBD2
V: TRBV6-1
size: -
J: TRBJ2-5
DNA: TGTGCCAGCATCACCGTGACTAGCGGGAGTTGGTCACAAGAGACCCAGTACTTC
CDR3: CASITVTSGSWSQETQYF

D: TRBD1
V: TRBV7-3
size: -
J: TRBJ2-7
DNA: TGTGCCAGCAGCTTACTCGGACAGGGGTACGAGCAGTACTTC
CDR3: CASSLLGQGYEQYF

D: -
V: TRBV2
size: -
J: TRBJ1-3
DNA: TGTGCCAGCATGCGAGTAGCTGGAAACACCATATATTTT
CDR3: CASMRVAGNTIYF

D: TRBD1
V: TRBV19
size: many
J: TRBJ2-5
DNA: TGTGCCACCAAACCTCGACAGGGCTGGGGGACCCAGTACTTC
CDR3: CATKPRQGWGTQYF

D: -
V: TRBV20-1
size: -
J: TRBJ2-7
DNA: TGCAGTGCTAGAGACCGCGTTGCGCCTGTTAAATTCGAGCAGTGCTTC
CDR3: CSARDRVAPVKFEQCF

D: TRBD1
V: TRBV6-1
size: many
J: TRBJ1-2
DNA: TGTGCCAGCAGTCGCCTCCCAGGGGGGCTGGGCTACACCTTC
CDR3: CASSRLPGGLGYTF

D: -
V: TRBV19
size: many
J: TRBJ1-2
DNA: TGTGCCAGTAGTATTGGAGGGTATGCGGCATCCGGCTACACCTTC
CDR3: CASSIGGYAASGYTF

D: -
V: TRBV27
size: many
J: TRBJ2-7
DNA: TGTGCCAGCAGTTTATGGGGGGAACCCTACGAGCAGTACTTC
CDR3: CASSLWGEPYEQYF

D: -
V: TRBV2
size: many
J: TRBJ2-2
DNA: TGTGCCAGCAGCGCACGTACAGCGGATGAAACCGGGGAGCTGTTTTTT
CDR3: CASSARTADETGELFF

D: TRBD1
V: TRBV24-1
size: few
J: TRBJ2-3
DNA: TGTGCCACCAGTGATCCAGCGACAGGGGGCAAAGATACGCAGTATTTT
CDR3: CATSDPATGGKDTQYF

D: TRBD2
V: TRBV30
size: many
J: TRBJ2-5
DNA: TGTGCCTGGAGTACGGGACTAGCGGGACAAGAGACCCAGTACTTC
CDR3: CAWSTGLAGQETQYF